Each of the 15 T cell receptor beta chains below was sequenced from the same sample in a study of blood T cells in healthy people across ages. A sample-barcoded 5' primer and a J-beta primer mix were used in a second PCR of about 7 to 12 cycles. MiXCR, run by TCRdb on the 5' RACE reads, gives a single entry per CDR3 protein. Among hundreds of thousands of distinct CDR3 sequences listed, less than 40% were seen once. The sequenced material came from blood. These receptors all stem from a woman over 75 in good health.

This clonotype turned up a few times. Since a much larger clone is just one base distant, this may be a read error. This rearrangement joins TRBV5-6 to TRBJ2-2; 7 bases fit TRBD1. The CDR3 sequence is 17 residues long. Germline assignment: CDR1 SGHDT and CDR2 YYEEEE. This CDR3 reads CASSLDRGRSLTGERFF. CDR3 sequence (DNA): TGTGCCAGCAGCTTGGACAGGGGCAGGAGTCTTACCGGGGAGCGGTTTTTT.

This clonotype has at least ten counts. This chain joins TRBV5-6 and TRBJ2-7; tentatively, D is TRBD2 (6 bases). CDR1 is SGHDT, CDR2 YYEEEE, per germline. V was clipped by 6 bases and J by 5 bases, with 18 bases between them. There are 14 residues in the CDR3. The CDR3 DNA reads TGTGCCAGCATCCGTGCGGGGACCGTCCACGAGCAGTACTTC. Its protein is CASIRAGTVHEQYF.

This clonotype was seen repeatedly, ten times or more. The chain uses TRBV5-1 and TRBJ1-4; 7 bases are a match to TRBD1. The CDR3 is 14 residues long. Germline trimming cut 6 bases from V and 6 bases from J; bases unmatched to any gene: 8. The germline V gene has CDR1 SGHRS and CDR2 YFSETQ. CDR3 region: CASNNGQADEKLFF. The CDR3 coding sequence is TGCGCCAGCAACAATGGACAGGCTGATGAAAAACTGTTTTTT.

This chain joins TRBV7-2 and TRBJ2-4; D remains unclear. The DNA end lines up better with TRBJ2-7; the J call may be wrong. CDR3 length: 15 amino acids. Germline CDR1 reads SGHTA; CDR2 reads FQGNSA. CDR3 sequence: CASSSQIGSGYEQYF. CDR3 sequence (DNA): TGTGCCAGCAGCTCCCAAATCGGCTCAGGCTACGAGCAGTACTTC.

This clonotype was seen many times. The chain is built from TRBV7-8 and TRBJ2-1; no clear D gene. V lost 2 bases and J 2 bases, leaving 7 bases between the germline ends. The CDR3 runs 14 residues. Germline CDR1 is SGHVS and CDR2 is FQNEAQ. CDR3 protein: CASSLTNTYNEQFF. CDR3 DNA sequence: TGTGCCAGCAGCTTAACGAACACCTACAATGAGCAGTTCTTC. Complete variable domain (other parts from reference TRBV7-8 and TRBJ2-1): GAGVSQSPRYKVAKRGQDVALRCDPISGHVSLFWYQQALGQGPEFLTYFQNEAQLDKSGLPSDRFFAERPEGSVSTLKIQRTQQEDSAVYLCASSLTNTYNEQFFGPGTRLTVL.

The rearrangement joins TRBV5-5 to TRBJ2-5, with D unresolved. The last part of the DNA fits TRBJ2-7 better; the J call may be wrong. The CDR3 sequence is 13 residues long. The germline gives CDR1 SGHKS, CDR2 YYEKEE (reference sequence). CDR3 region: CASSLARFYEQYF. The CDR3 DNA reads TGTGCCAGCAGCTTGGCAAGGTTCTACGAGCAGTACTTC.

Concerning this clonotype itself: A much larger clone is a single base away; this may be a read error. This chain joins TRBV20-1 and TRBJ2-5; TRBD2 aligns across 8 bases. Germline-derived CDR1 and CDR2 are DFQATT and SNEGSKA (reference sequence). The CDR3 length is 16 residues. Trimming took 4 bases from V and 11 from J; bases not matched to a gene: 21. CDR3 protein: CSATRASGSRVGEQYF. In DNA form, the CDR3 reads TGCAGTGCTACGAGGGCTAGCGGGTCCCGAGTAGGTGAGCAGTACTTC.

Notes on this clonotype: A single base separates this from a much larger clone, so it may be a read error. The V and J genes are TRBV9 and TRBJ2-7; D uncertain. CDR3 length: 15 residues. Germline values: CDR1 SGDLS, CDR2 YYNGEE. In nucleotides, the CDR3 is TGTGCCAGCCGCGTAGCTGGGGAACCCCGGTACGAGCAGTACTTC. Amino acids: CASRVAGEPRYEQYF.

This clonotype was recorded many times. This chain joins TRBV4-1 and TRBJ2-1; D assignment may be TRBD1 or TRBD2 (7 bases each). The CDR3 contains 17 residues. Deletions cut 4 bases from V and 0 bases from J, with 16 bases between. In germline, CDR1 is MGHRA, CDR2 YSYEKL. The CDR3 is CASSRTGGQSSYNEQFF. As DNA, the CDR3 is TGCGCCAGCAGCCGCACGGGGGGACAGAGCTCCTACAATGAGCAGTTCTTC.

This clonotype was counted ten times or more. The chain is built from TRBV12-3 or TRBV12-4 and TRBJ2-7; D is possibly TRBD2 (6 bases). The CDR3 length is 15 residues. The V end lost 3 bases, the J end lost 2 bases, and 14 bases lay between the germline ends. CDR3 nucleotide sequence: TGTGCCAGCAGTTTTGAGCCGGGGGTACCCTACGAGCAGTACTTC. Its translation is CASSFEPGVPYEQYF.

This clonotype has just a few counts. The CDR3, as DNA: TGTGCCAGCAGCTTGCCGCTAGCGGGGTTCGTTCGCGTCACCGGGGAGCTGTTTTTT. This gives the protein CASSLPLAGFVRVTGELFF. This sequence joins TRBV7-9 and TRBJ2-2; 9 bases map to TRBD2. Trimming at V came to 3 bases and at J to 4 bases, leaving 15 bases not matched to a gene. CDR3 length: 19 amino acids. Germline CDR1 is SEHNR and CDR2 is FQNEAQ (reference sequence). Variable domain in full (rest from reference TRBV7-9 and TRBJ2-2): DTGVSQNPRHKITKRGQNVTFRCDPISEHNRLYWYRQTLGQGPEFLTYFQNEAQLEKSRLLSDRFSAERPKGSFSTLEIQRTEQGDSAMYLCASSLPLAGFVRVTGELFFGEGSRLTVL.

The table lists this clonotype with a few counts. J is TRBJ2-1 and V is TRBV13, with D perhaps given as TRBD1 or TRBD2 (6 bases each). Germline V CDR1 and CDR2: PRHDT, FYEKMQ (reference sequence). V was clipped by 5 bases and J by 8 bases, with 22 bases between them. The length of the CDR3 is 16 residues. CDR3: CASSPGDGGLVDEQFF. Written as DNA, the CDR3 is TGTGCCAGCAGCCCAGGGGACGGGGGCCTCGTAGATGAGCAGTTCTTC.

In regard to this clonotype: Just one base apart from a much larger clone, this may be a read error. The V call is TRBV9, the J call TRBJ2-1, with 9 bases aligning to TRBD2. The CDR3 spans 14 residues. Losses at the gene ends were 3 bases for V and 5 bases for J; bases not matched to a gene: 3. CDR1 is SGDLS, CDR2 YYNGEE, per germline. The DNA for the CDR3 is TGTGCCAGCAGCGGCGTAGCGGGGGACAATGAGCAGTTCTTC. This sequence encodes CASSGVAGDNEQFF.

This clonotype was counted ten times or more. The rearrangement joins TRBV6-2 or TRBV6-3 to TRBJ2-7; 7 bases are shared with TRBD1. The germline V gene encodes CDR1 MNHEY and CDR2 SVGEGT. CDR3 length equals 17 residues. V was clipped by 3 bases and J by 4 bases; unmatched bases: 15. CDR3 residues: CASSYPVLGTEPYEQYF. Here the CDR3 DNA reads TGTGCCAGCAGTTATCCGGTCCTTGGGACAGAACCTTACGAGCAGTACTTC.

V gene TRBV12-3 or TRBV12-4 combines with J gene TRBJ2-4, with 7 bases matching TRBD1. The DNA end favors TRBJ2-7, so the J call may be wrong. The length of the CDR3 is 14 residues. CDR3 protein: CASSPFTGEYEQYF. The CDR3 nucleotides are TGTGCCAGCAGTCCGTTCACAGGGGAGTACGAGCAGTACTTC.